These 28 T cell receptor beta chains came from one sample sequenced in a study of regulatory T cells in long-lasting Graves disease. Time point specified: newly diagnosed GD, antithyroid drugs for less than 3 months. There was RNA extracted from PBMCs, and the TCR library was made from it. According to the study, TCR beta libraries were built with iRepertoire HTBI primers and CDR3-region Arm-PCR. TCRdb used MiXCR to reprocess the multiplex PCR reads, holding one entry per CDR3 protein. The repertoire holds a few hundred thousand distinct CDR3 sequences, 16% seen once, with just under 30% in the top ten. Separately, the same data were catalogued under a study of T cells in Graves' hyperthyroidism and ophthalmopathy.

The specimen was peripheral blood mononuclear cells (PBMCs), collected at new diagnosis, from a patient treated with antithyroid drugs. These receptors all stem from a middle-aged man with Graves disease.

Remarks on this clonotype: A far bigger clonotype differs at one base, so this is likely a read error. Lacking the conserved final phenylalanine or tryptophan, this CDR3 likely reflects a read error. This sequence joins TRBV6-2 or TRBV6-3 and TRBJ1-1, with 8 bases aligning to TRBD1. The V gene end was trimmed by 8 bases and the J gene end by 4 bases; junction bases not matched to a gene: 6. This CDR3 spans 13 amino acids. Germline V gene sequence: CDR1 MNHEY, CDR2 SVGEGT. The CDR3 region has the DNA TGTGCCAGCGGCCAGGGGGCCTTCACTGAAGCTTTCCTT. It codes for CASGQGAFTEAFL.

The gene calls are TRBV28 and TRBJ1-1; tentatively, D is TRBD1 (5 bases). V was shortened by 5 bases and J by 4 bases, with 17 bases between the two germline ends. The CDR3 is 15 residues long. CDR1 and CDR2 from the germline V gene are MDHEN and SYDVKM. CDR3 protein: CASSGQGPWGTEAFF. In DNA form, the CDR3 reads TGTGCCAGCAGTGGCCAGGGACCTTGGGGCACTGAAGCTTTCTTT.

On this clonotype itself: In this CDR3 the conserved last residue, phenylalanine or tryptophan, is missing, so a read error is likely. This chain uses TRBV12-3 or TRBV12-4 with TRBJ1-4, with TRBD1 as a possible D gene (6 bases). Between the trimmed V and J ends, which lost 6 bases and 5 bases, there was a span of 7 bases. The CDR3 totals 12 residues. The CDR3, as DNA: TGTGCCAGCAGCGGGACAAATGAAAAACTGTTTCTT. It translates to CASSGTNEKLFL.

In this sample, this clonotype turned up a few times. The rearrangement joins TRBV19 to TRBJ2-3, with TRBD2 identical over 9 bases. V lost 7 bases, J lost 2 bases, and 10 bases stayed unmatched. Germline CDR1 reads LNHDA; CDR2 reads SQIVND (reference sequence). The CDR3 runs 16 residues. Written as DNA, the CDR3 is TGTGCCAGTAAGGACTCGAAGCGGGGGGACACAGATACGCAGTATTTT. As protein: CASKDSKRGDTDTQYF.

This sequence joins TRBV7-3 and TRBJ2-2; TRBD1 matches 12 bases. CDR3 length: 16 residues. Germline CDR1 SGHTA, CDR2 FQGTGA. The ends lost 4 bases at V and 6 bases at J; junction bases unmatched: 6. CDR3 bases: TGTGCCAGCAGCTATTTAGGGACAGGGGGCCCCGGGGAGCTGTTTTTT. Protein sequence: CASSYLGTGGPGELFF.

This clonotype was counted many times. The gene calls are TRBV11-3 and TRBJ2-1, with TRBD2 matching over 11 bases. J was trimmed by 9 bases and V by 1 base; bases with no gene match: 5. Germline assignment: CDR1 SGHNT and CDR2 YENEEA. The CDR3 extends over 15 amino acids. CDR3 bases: TGTGCCAGCAGCTTAGTTAGCGGGGGGGCCGGTGAGCAGTTCTTC. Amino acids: CASSLVSGGAGEQFF.

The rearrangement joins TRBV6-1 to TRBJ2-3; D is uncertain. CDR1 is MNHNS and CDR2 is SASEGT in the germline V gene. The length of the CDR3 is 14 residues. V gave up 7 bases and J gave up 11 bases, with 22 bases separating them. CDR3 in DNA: TGTGCCAGCATGTTTACCCTCACTTCCCCGAAGCAGTATTTT. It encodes CASMFTLTSPKQYF.

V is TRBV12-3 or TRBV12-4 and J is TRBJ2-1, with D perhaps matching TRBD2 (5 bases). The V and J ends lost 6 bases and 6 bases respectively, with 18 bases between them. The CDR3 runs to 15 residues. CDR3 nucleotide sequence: TGTGCCAGCAGCCGGGCCGATCGGGGTCTCAATGAGCAGTTCTTC. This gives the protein CASSRADRGLNEQFF.

In DNA, the CDR3 is TGCAGCGTTGGGGATTCGGGAGGCTACGAGCAGTACTTC. The encoded protein is CSVGDSGGYEQYF. The chain joins TRBV29-1 to TRBJ2-7, with 7 bases aligning to TRBD2. The CDR3 runs to 13 residues. V lost 4 bases to trimming and J lost 3 bases; unmatched junction nucleotides: 6. In germline, CDR1 is SQVTM, CDR2 ANQGSEA.

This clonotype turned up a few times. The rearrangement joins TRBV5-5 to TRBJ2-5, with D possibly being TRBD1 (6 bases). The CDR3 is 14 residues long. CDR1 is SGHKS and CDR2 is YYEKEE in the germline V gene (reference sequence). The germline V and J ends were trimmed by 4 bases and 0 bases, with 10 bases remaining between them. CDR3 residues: CASSRGHNQETQYF. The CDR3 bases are TGTGCCAGCAGCCGGGGACACAACCAAGAGACCCAGTACTTC. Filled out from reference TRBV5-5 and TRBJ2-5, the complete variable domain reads DAGVTQSPTHLIKTRGQQVTLRCSPISGHKSVSWYQQVLGQGPQFIFQYYEKEERGRGNFPDRFSARQFPNYSSELNVNALLLGDSALYLCASSRGHNQETQYFGPGTRLLVL.

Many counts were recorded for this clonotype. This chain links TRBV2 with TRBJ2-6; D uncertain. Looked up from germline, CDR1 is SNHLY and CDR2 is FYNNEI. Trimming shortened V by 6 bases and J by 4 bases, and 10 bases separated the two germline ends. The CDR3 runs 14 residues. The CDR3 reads CASRGNPGANVLTF. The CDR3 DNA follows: TGTGCCAGCAGGGGTAATCCCGGGGCCAACGTCCTGACTTTC.

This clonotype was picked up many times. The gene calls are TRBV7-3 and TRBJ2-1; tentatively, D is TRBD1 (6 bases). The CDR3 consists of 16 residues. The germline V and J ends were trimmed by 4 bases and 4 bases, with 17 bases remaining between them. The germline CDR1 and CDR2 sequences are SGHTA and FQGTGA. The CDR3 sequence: CASSSPGQGPYNEQFF. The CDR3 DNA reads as TGTGCCAGCAGCTCTCCGGGACAAGGCCCATACAATGAGCAGTTCTTC. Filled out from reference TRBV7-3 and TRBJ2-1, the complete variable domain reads GAGVSQTPSNKVTEKGKYVELRCDPISGHTALYWYRQSLGQGPEFLIYFQGTGAADDSGLPNDRFFAVRPEGSVSTLKIQRTERGDSAVYLCASSSPGQGPYNEQFFGPGTRLTVL.

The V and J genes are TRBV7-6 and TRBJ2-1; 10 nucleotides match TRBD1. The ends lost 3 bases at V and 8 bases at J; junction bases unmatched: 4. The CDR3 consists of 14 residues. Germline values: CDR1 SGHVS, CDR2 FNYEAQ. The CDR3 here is CASSLRDRGDEQFF. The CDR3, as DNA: TGTGCCAGCAGCTTGAGGGACAGGGGAGATGAGCAGTTCTTC.

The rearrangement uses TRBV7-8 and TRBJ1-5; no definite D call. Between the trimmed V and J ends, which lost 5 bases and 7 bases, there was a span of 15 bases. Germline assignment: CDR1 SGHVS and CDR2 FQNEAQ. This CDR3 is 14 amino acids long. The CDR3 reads CASSPGGGAQPQHF. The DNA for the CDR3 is TGTGCCAGCAGCCCCGGTGGTGGTGCCCAGCCCCAGCATTTT.

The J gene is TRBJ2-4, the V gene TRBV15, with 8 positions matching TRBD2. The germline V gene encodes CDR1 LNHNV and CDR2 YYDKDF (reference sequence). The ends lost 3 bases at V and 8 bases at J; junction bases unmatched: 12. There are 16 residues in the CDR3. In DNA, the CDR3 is TGTGCCACCAGCAGTTCAGCGGGGGCCAGAGTCGACATTCAGTACTTC. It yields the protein CATSSSAGARVDIQYF.

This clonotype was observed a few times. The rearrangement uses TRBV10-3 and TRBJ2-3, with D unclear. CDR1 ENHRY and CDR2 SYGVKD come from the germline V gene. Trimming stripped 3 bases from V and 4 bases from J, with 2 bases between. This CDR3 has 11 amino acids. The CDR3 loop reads CAISDADTQYF. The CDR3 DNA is TGTGCCATCAGTGATGCAGATACGCAGTATTTT.

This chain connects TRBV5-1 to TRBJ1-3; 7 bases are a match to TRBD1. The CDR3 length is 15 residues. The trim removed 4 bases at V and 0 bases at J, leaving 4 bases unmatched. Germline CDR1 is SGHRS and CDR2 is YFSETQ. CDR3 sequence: CASSARQGSGNTIYF. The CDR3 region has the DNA TGCGCCAGCAGCGCCAGACAGGGCTCTGGAAACACCATATATTTT.

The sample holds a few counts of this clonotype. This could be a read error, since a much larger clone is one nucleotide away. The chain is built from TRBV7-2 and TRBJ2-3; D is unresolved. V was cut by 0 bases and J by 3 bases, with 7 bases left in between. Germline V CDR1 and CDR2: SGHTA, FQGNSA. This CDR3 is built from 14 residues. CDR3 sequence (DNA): TGTGCCAGCAGCTTAGCCCTGATGACAGATACGCAGTATTTT. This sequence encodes CASSLALMTDTQYF.

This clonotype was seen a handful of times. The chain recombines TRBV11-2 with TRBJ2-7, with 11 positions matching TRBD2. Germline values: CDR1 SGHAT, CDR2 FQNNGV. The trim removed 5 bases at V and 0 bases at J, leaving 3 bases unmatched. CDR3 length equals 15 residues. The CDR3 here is CASSLSGGVSYEQYF. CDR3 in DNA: TGTGCCAGCAGCCTTAGCGGGGGGGTCTCCTACGAGCAGTACTTC.

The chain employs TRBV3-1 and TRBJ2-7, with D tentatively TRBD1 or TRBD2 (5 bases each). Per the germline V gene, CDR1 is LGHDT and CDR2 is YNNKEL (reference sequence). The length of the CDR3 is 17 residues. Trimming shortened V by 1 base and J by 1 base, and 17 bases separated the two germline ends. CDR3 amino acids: CASSQGGLWDGSYEQYF. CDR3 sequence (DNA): TGTGCCAGCAGCCAAGGGGGTCTGTGGGACGGATCCTACGAGCAGTACTTC.

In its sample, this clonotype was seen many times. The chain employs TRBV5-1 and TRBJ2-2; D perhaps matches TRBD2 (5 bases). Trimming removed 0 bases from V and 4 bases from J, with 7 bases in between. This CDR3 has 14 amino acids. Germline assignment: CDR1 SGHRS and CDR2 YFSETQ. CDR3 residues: CASSLAGSTGELFF. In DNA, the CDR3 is TGCGCCAGCAGCTTGGCGGGGAGCACCGGGGAGCTGTTTTTT.

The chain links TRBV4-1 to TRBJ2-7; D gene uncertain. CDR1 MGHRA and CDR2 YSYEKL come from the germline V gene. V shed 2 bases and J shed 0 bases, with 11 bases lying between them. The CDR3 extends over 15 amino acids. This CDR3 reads CASSQTTRSSYEQYF. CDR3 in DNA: TGCGCCAGCAGCCAAACCACAAGGAGCTCCTACGAGCAGTACTTC.

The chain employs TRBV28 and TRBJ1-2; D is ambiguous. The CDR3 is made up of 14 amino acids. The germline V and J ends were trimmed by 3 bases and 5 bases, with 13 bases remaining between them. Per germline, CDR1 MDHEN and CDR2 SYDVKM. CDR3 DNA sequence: TGTGCCAGCAGTTTTGATCGTGGGAGGTATGGCTACACCTTC. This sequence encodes CASSFDRGRYGYTF.

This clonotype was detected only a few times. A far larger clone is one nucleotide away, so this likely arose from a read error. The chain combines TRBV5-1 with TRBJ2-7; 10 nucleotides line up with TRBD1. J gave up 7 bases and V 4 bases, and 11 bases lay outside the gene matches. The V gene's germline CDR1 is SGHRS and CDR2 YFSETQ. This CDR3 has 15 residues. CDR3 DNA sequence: TGCGCCAGCAGCAAGGGACAGGGGATCAACAATGAGCAGTACTTC. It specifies CASSKGQGINNEQYF.

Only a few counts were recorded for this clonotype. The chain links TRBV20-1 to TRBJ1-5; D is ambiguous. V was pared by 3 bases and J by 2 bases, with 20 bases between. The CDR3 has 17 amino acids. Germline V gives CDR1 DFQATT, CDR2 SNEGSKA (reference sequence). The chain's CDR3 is CSASPFLGAVGNQPQHF. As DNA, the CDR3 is TGCAGTGCTAGCCCCTTCCTGGGAGCTGTTGGCAATCAGCCCCAGCATTTT.

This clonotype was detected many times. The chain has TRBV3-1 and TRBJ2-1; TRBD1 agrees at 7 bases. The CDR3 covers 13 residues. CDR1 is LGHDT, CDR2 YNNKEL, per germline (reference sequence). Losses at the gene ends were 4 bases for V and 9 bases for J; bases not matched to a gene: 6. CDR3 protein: CASSRQGPSEQFF. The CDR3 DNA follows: TGTGCCAGCAGCCGACAGGGTCCGTCTGAGCAGTTCTTC.

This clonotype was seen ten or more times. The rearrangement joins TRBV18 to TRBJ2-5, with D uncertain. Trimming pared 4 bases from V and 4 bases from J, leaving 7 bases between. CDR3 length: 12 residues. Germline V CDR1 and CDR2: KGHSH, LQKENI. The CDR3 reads CASSQLRETQYF. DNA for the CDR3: TGTGCCAGCTCACAACTTAGAGAGACCCAGTACTTC.

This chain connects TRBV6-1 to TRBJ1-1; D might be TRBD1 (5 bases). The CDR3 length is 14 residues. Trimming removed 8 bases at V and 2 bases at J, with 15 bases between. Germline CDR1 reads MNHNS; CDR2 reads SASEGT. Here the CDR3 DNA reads TGTGCCAGCCTTGGACTAACAGGTAACACTGAAGCTTTCTTT. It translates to CASLGLTGNTEAFF.